Presented here are 3 T cell receptor beta chains from one specimen sequenced in a study of early T cells in non-severe SARS-CoV-2 infection listed by TCRdb under 2021. The library was produced with 5' RACE. The sequencer listed for this sample is NextSeq 500. Starting from the raw public reads, TCRdb applied fastp trimming at Q25, assembled clones with MiXCR and retained in-frame beta chains. Each CDR3 protein gets just one entry, which takes the most common genes and DNA from the rows behind it. The sample table lists 55,000 or so distinct CDR3 sequences, under 14% of them with a count of one. Of the sample, 10% to 13% is held by the ten largest clones. The material sequenced was whole blood. The origin of the receptors is an adult who was a healthcare worker with PCR-confirmed SARS-CoV-2 infection or an uninfected control (not recorded which).

This clonotype came up many times. The chain couples TRBV20-1 to TRBJ2-7; 8 nucleotides align to TRBD2. The CDR3 is made up of 14 amino acids. Looked up from germline, CDR1 is DFQATT and CDR2 is SNEGSKA (reference sequence). Germline trimming cut 1 base from V and 5 bases from J; bases unmatched to any gene: 7. CDR3 sequence reads: CSARVTSGPHEQYF. CDR3 bases: TGCAGTGCTAGAGTTACTAGCGGACCCCACGAGCAGTACTTC.

V is TRBV20-1 and J is TRBJ2-3; TRBD2 agrees at 9 bases. The length of the CDR3 is 16 residues. From germline, CDR1 is DFQATT and CDR2 SNEGSKA (reference sequence). V lost 1 base to trimming and J lost 7 bases; unmatched junction nucleotides: 12. CDR3 in amino acids: CSARGNSGSPQNTQYF. The CDR3 nucleotides are TGCAGTGCTAGAGGAAATAGCGGGAGTCCACAAAATACGCAGTATTTT.

V and J are TRBV6-5 and TRBJ2-2; possibly TRBD1 for D (6 bases). Deletions cut 0 bases from V and 4 bases from J, with 12 bases between. Germline CDR1 reads MNHEY; CDR2 reads SVGAGI. The CDR3 runs to 16 residues. The CDR3 bases are TGTGCCAGCAGTTACTCGGGGACAACGCTCACCGGGGAGCTGTTTTTT. It codes for CASSYSGTTLTGELFF.